The next 18 T cell receptor beta chains were all read from a single sample in a study of T cell responses to AZD1222 COVID-19 vaccine. Profiling relied on immunoSEQ multiplex PCR, and the TCRdb table lists in-frame clones only, not all of them. This sample has about 60,000 clones, with over 80% found just once. Here the sequenced sample was peripheral blood, taken on day 0 of AZD1222 vaccination. All receptors come from an adult in good health.

The rearrangement links TRBV6-2 or TRBV6-3 to TRBJ2-7; weak D call: TRBD2 (6 bases). V was pared by 4 bases and J by 0 bases, with 7 bases between. Germline CDR1 reads MNHEY; CDR2 reads SVGEGT. The CDR3 is made up of 13 amino acids. CDR3 nucleotides: TGTGCCAGCAGTTTCGGGGGCTCCTACGAGCAGTACTTC. This codes for CASSFGGSYEQYF.

The chain links TRBV18 to TRBJ2-7, with unresolved D. Trimming removed 3 bases from V and 2 bases from J, with 8 bases in between. The CDR3 is 13 residues long. The V gene's germline CDR1 is KGHSH and CDR2 LQKENI. The CDR3 nucleotides are TGTGCCAGCTCACCGGGAACCACCTACGAGCAGTACTTC. The encoded protein is CASSPGTTYEQYF.

The chain combines TRBV3-1 (or the pseudogene TRBV3-2) with TRBJ2-1; either TRBD1 or TRBD2 may supply D (5 bases each). Germline CDR1 is LGHDT and CDR2 is YNNKEL (reference sequence). The CDR3 runs to 14 residues. V was pared by 1 base and J by 11 bases, with 15 bases between. The CDR3: CASSQGGRLDKQFF. The CDR3 DNA sequence: TGTGCCAGCAGCCAAGGGGGGAGACTCGACAAGCAGTTCTTC.

The genes are TRBV28 and TRBJ1-5; D ambiguous. The V and J ends lost 11 bases and 7 bases respectively, with 12 bases between them. Germline CDR1 and CDR2: MDHEN and SYDVKM. The CDR3 loop spans 11 amino acids. The chain's CDR3 is CAPPGWQPQHF. The CDR3 DNA is TGTGCCCCCCCCGGTTGGCAGCCCCAGCATTTT.

The CDR3, as DNA: TGTGCCACCAGTGATGCGGACCGAGGCTGGGCCGGGGAGCTGTTTTTT. Translation: CATSDADRGWAGELFF. This rearrangement joins TRBV24-1 to TRBJ2-2, with unresolved D. The germline V and J ends were trimmed by 3 bases and 6 bases, with 16 bases remaining between them. This CDR3 contains 16 residues. CDR1 and CDR2 from the germline V gene are KGHDR and SFDVKD.

The chain carries TRBV6-5 and TRBJ1-5; D unclear. From germline, CDR1 is MNHEY and CDR2 SVGAGI. V was pared by 9 bases and J by 3 bases, with 9 bases between. The CDR3 has 12 residues. CDR3 protein: CASTESNQPQHF. The DNA of the CDR3 is TGTGCCAGTACAGAGTCCAATCAGCCCCAGCATTTT.

This chain joins TRBV9 and TRBJ1-5, with 10 bases aligning to TRBD1. In germline, CDR1 is SGDLS, CDR2 YYNGEE. The CDR3 has 14 amino acids. After removal of 0 bases from V and 7 bases from J, the junction contained 1 base not matched to a gene. CDR3 DNA sequence: TGTGCCAGCAGCGTAGGGACAGGGGGACAGCCCCAGCATTTT. It translates to CASSVGTGGQPQHF.

The chain combines TRBV6-2 or TRBV6-3 with TRBJ1-1; 8 bases are shared with TRBD1. CDR3 length equals 14 residues. CDR1 is MNHEY, CDR2 SVGEGT, per germline. J was trimmed by 3 bases and V by 6 bases; bases with no gene match: 6. The CDR3 sequence is CASSRGQGDTEAFF. The CDR3 nucleotides read TGTGCCAGCAGCCGTGGACAGGGTGACACTGAAGCTTTCTTT.

The V and J genes are TRBV4-1 and TRBJ2-5; 8 positions agree with TRBD1. This CDR3 is 15 amino acids long. The germline CDR1 and CDR2 sequences are MGHRA and YSYEKL. Trimming at V came to 4 bases and at J to 4 bases, leaving 8 bases not matched to a gene. This CDR3 reads CASSLGQGDLETQYF. The CDR3 bases are TGCGCCAGCAGCCTCGGACAGGGTGATTTAGAGACCCAGTACTTC.

This clone came up once. The chain joins TRBV3-1 (or the pseudogene TRBV3-2) to TRBJ2-2; TRBD2 might be the D (6 bases). Germline CDR1 and CDR2: LGHDT and YNNKEL (reference sequence). The CDR3 length is 15 residues. The ends were cut back, 3 bases at V and 6 bases at J, with 14 bases in the middle. The DNA for the CDR3 is TGTGCCAGCAGCCACGCTAGACTAGTCTCCGGGGAGCTGTTTTTT. Amino acid sequence: CASSHARLVSGELFF.

V usage is TRBV7-9 and J usage is TRBJ1-1, with a tentative D call TRBD1 (5 bases). CDR1 is SEHNR, CDR2 FQNEAQ, per germline (reference sequence). The CDR3 spans 14 residues. V gave up 5 bases and J gave up 6 bases, with 16 bases separating them. The CDR3, as DNA: TGTGCCAGCAGCCAAGACAGTTACCTTCCTGAAGCTTTCTTT. It specifies CASSQDSYLPEAFF.

This rearrangement joins TRBV20-1 to TRBJ1-2; 7 bases are a match to TRBD1. Germline assignment: CDR1 DFQATT and CDR2 SNEGSKA (reference sequence). The CDR3 length is 15 residues. Trimming took 4 bases from V and 8 from J; bases not matched to a gene: 16. DNA for the CDR3: TGCAGTGCTACTGACAGGGACTTTTGGGGGGGAGGCTACACCTTC. Translated: CSATDRDFWGGGYTF.

In this sample, this clone turned up once. CDR3 in amino acids: CSVELGWGAFF. The DNA of the CDR3 is TGCAGCGTTGAGTTAGGGTGGGGAGCTTTCTTT. This sequence joins TRBV29-1 and TRBJ1-1; no firm D call. V was pared by 3 bases and J by 10 bases, with 12 bases between. Germline-derived CDR1 and CDR2 are SQVTM and ANQGSEA. This CDR3 contains 11 residues.

The rearrangement links TRBV7-2 to TRBJ2-3; possibly TRBD1 or TRBD2 for D (5 bases each). The CDR3 length is 13 residues. Trimming cost V 3 bases and J 5 bases, with 9 bases left between them. CDR1 and CDR2 from the germline V gene are SGHTA and FQGNSA. The CDR3 coding sequence is TGTGCCAGCAGCTTCGGGGCTGTAGATACGCAGTATTTT. It translates to CASSFGAVDTQYF.

In DNA form, the CDR3 reads TGTGCCAGCAGCCAAGGGACATTCTCCTACGAGCAGTACTTC. It encodes CASSQGTFSYEQYF. V usage is TRBV3-1 (or the pseudogene TRBV3-2) and J usage is TRBJ2-7; TRBD1 is a possible D gene (5 bases). With 1 base removed from V and 0 bases from J, the gap between germline ends came to 7 bases. The length of the CDR3 is 14 residues. CDR1 is LGHDT, CDR2 YNNKEL, per germline (reference sequence).

This clone was counted a few times. The chain combines TRBV6-1 with TRBJ1-2, with no clear D. The CDR3 sequence is 13 residues long. CDR1 and CDR2 from the germline V gene are MNHNS and SASEGT. V was shortened by 1 base and J by 3 bases, with 6 bases between the two germline ends. The CDR3 DNA is TGTGCCAGCAGTGAAGTGCTAGACTATGGCTACACCTTC. Amino acids: CASSEVLDYGYTF.

The CDR3 DNA sequence: TGTGCCACCAGTGATTTAAGACTTCAGCCCCAGCATTTT. Translated: CATSDLRLQPQHF. The chain recombines TRBV24-1 with TRBJ1-5, with D unresolved. This CDR3 comprises 13 residues. Germline V gene data show CDR1 as KGHDR and CDR2 as SFDVKD. Trimming removed 1 base at V and 6 bases at J, with 6 bases between.

The genes are TRBV12-3 or TRBV12-4 and TRBJ1-1, with no clear D. The CDR3 contains 11 residues. V lost 3 bases to trimming and J lost 6 bases, with 5 bases between them. The CDR3 nucleotides are TGTGCCAGCAGTTTGCAGGCTGAAGCTTTCTTT. Translating it yields CASSLQAEAFF.